Below are 4 T cell receptor beta chains sequenced from a single sample in a study of T cell responses to AZD1222 COVID-19 vaccine. The data were produced by immunoSEQ multiplex PCR, yet TCRdb's version contains in-frame clones alone and is incomplete. This table holds roughly 200,000 clones, 85% to 95% found once. Sequencing was performed on peripheral blood, taken on day 0 of AZD1222 vaccination. All receptors derive from an adult in good health.

The chain is built from TRBV19 and TRBJ1-3; no definite D call. Germline CDR1 is LNHDA and CDR2 is SQIVND (reference sequence). The CDR3 spans 14 residues. The ends were cut back, 7 bases at V and 0 bases at J, with 10 bases in the middle. The CDR3 here is CASKGRFSGNTIYF. The DNA of the CDR3 is TGTGCCAGTAAGGGCAGGTTCTCTGGAAACACCATATATTTT.

This clone has just a few counts. V is TRBV10-2 and J is TRBJ2-3, with TRBD2 matching 8 bases. Germline V gene lookup returns CDR1 WSHSY and CDR2 SAAADI. Trimming cost V 0 bases and J 4 bases; bases outside gene matches: 12. There are 18 residues in the CDR3. This CDR3 reads CASSESIWASGSSDTQYF. As DNA, the CDR3 is TGCGCCAGCAGTGAGTCGATCTGGGCTAGCGGGTCATCAGATACGCAGTATTTT.

The chain has TRBV27 and TRBJ1-1, with TRBD1 matching over 7 bases. V lost 5 bases to trimming and J lost 8 bases; unmatched junction nucleotides: 2. This CDR3 is built from 11 residues. CDR1 is MNHEY, CDR2 SMNVEV, per germline (reference sequence). Written as DNA, the CDR3 is TGTGCCAGCAGTACGGGACAGGAAGCTTTCTTT. Its protein product is CASSTGQEAFF.

This clone was recorded once. The genes are TRBV19 and TRBJ1-2; no definite D call. Germline V gene data show CDR1 as LNHDA and CDR2 as SQIVND (reference sequence). The germline V and J ends were trimmed by 8 bases and 5 bases, with 15 bases remaining between them. The CDR3 is made up of 13 amino acids. CDR3 bases: TGTGCCAGTGCCGACACCTGGCGTTATGGCTACACCTTC. Protein: CASADTWRYGYTF.